Listed below are T cell receptor beta chains from one sample, sequenced in a study of T cell changes during pregnancy in multiple sclerosis. The table came from immunoSEQ multiplex PCR; TCRdb's copy has only in-frame clones and leaves some out. The sample has 43,000 or so clones, approximately 91% seen once. Specimen: PBMCs (not recorded whether the cells were cultured). These receptors were collected from a female donor with multiple sclerosis, enrolled in a pregnancy study. The CDR3 runs from the conserved cysteine through the conserved F or W. A D gene is named only where the DNA matches it firmly. Rows give clone size only sometimes, using once, few, many, or a class for an expanded clone.

clone_size: .
v_call: TRBV28
j_call: TRBJ2-7
d_call: .
cdr3_nt: TGTGCCAGCAAGGTTCAGGCGGGGCCCTCCTACGAGCAGTACTTC
cdr3_aa: CASKVQAGPSYEQYF

clone_size: .
v_call: TRBV19
j_call: TRBJ1-3
d_call: .
cdr3_nt: TGTGCCAGTAGTAGCACAGGGTCTACTGGAAACACCATATATTTT
cdr3_aa: CASSSTGSTGNTIYF

clone_size: .
v_call: TRBV5-1
j_call: TRBJ2-4
d_call: .
cdr3_nt: TGCGCCAGCAGCTTGGTGTCGGGGGCCCGGAACATTCAGTACTTC
cdr3_aa: CASSLVSGARNIQYF

clone_size: .
v_call: TRBV28
j_call: TRBJ1-1
d_call: TRBD1
cdr3_nt: TGTGCCAGCAGTTTACAGGGGGCTTGGGACACTGAAGCTTTCTTT
cdr3_aa: CASSLQGAWDTEAFF

clone_size: .
v_call: TRBV5-8
j_call: TRBJ1-5
d_call: .
cdr3_nt: TGTGCCAGCAGCCGGGGTATCTATAGCAATCAGCCCCAGCATTTT
cdr3_aa: CASSRGIYSNQPQHF

clone_size: .
v_call: TRBV5-1
j_call: TRBJ1-2
d_call: TRBD1
cdr3_nt: TGCGCCAGCAGCTTGGAGGGACAGGGGTTTTCCAACTATGGCTACACCTTC
cdr3_aa: CASSLEGQGFSNYGYTF

clone_size: .
v_call: TRBV4-3
j_call: TRBJ2-7
d_call: TRBD1
cdr3_nt: TGCGCCAGCAGCCAAGAGAGACAGGGGATGTACGAGCAGTACTTC
cdr3_aa: CASSQERQGMYEQYF

clone_size: .
v_call: TRBV9
j_call: TRBJ1-5
d_call: .
cdr3_nt: TGTGCCAGCAGCCCTTGGGATAGCAATCAGCCCCAGCATTTT
cdr3_aa: CASSPWDSNQPQHF

clone_size: few
v_call: TRBV6-1
j_call: TRBJ2-2
d_call: TRBD2
cdr3_nt: TGTGCCAGCAGTGACTTACTAGCGGAGACCGGGGAGCTGTTTTTT
cdr3_aa: CASSDLLAETGELFF

clone_size: .
v_call: TRBV10-1
j_call: TRBJ2-3
d_call: TRBD2
cdr3_nt: TGCGCCAGCAGTGAGGACGGGAGGGTGCAGTATTTT
cdr3_aa: CASSEDGRVQYF

clone_size: once
v_call: TRBV2
j_call: TRBJ1-5
d_call: .
cdr3_nt: TGTGCCAGCAGTGAAGAAAGGGGCAATCAGCCCCAGCATTTT
cdr3_aa: CASSEERGNQPQHF

clone_size: .
v_call: TRBV7-2
j_call: TRBJ1-5
d_call: .
cdr3_nt: TGTGCCAGCAGCTTCTACCTTAATCAGCCCCAGCATTTT
cdr3_aa: CASSFYLNQPQHF

clone_size: .
v_call: TRBV27
j_call: TRBJ2-2
d_call: .
cdr3_nt: TGTGCCAGCAGAGCGGAAGTGAACACCGGGGAGCTGTTTTTT
cdr3_aa: CASRAEVNTGELFF

clone_size: once
v_call: TRBV18
j_call: TRBJ2-1
d_call: TRBD2
cdr3_nt: TGTGCCAGCTCAGGTCTAGCGGGAAACTACAATGAGCAGTTCTTC
cdr3_aa: CASSGLAGNYNEQFF

clone_size: once
v_call: TRBV19
j_call: TRBJ2-1
d_call: TRBD2
cdr3_nt: TGTGCCAGTAGTGGGACTAGCGGCTCCTACAATGAGCAGTTCTTC
cdr3_aa: CASSGTSGSYNEQFF

clone_size: .
v_call: TRBV5-1
j_call: TRBJ1-1
d_call: TRBD1
cdr3_nt: TGCGCCAGCAGCTGGACAGGTATGAACACTGAAGCTTTCTTT
cdr3_aa: CASSWTGMNTEAFF

clone_size: .
v_call: TRBV4-2
j_call: TRBJ2-1
d_call: TRBD2
cdr3_nt: TGTGCCAGTAGCCAAAATCTAGCGGGAGGTCTGAATGAGCAGTTCTTC
cdr3_aa: CASSQNLAGGLNEQFF

clone_size: .
v_call: TRBV29-1
j_call: TRBJ2-3
d_call: TRBD2
cdr3_nt: TGCAGTGTGGGGGGGTCAACCCTTACTAGCACAGATACGCAGTATTTT
cdr3_aa: CSVGGSTLTSTDTQYF

clone_size: .
v_call: TRBV4-1
j_call: TRBJ1-1
d_call: .
cdr3_nt: TGCGCCAGCAGCCACAATCAACTGGGACCGTTGTTTATGAACACTGAAGCTTTCTTT
cdr3_aa: CASSHNQLGPLFMNTEAFF

clone_size: .
v_call: TRBV5-6
j_call: TRBJ2-1
d_call: TRBD2
cdr3_nt: TGTGCCAGCAGCTTGTGGGTAGGACTAGCGGCCTACAATGAGCAGTTCTTC
cdr3_aa: CASSLWVGLAAYNEQFF

clone_size: .
v_call: TRBV7-8
j_call: TRBJ2-2
d_call: .
cdr3_nt: TGTGCCAGCAGCTTAAGGGCGAGCCTCACCGGGGAGCTGTTTTTT
cdr3_aa: CASSLRASLTGELFF

clone_size: .
v_call: TRBV14
j_call: TRBJ2-6
d_call: .
cdr3_nt: TGTGCCAGCAGCCAAGTGGGGCTCTGGGCCAACGTCCTGACTTTC
cdr3_aa: CASSQVGLWANVLTF

clone_size: .
v_call: TRBV10-1
j_call: TRBJ1-1
d_call: .
cdr3_nt: TGCGCCAGCAGTGAACGATTGGGGGCAGTCACTGAAGCTTTCTTT
cdr3_aa: CASSERLGAVTEAFF

clone_size: once
v_call: TRBV9
j_call: TRBJ2-3
d_call: TRBD2
cdr3_nt: TGTGCCAGTGGGCGGGAGCCCACAGATACGCAGTATTTT
cdr3_aa: CASGREPTDTQYF

clone_size: .
v_call: TRBV9
j_call: TRBJ1-2
d_call: .
cdr3_nt: TGTGCCAGCAGCACCCCAATGACAGCGCCCTATGGCTACACCTTC
cdr3_aa: CASSTPMTAPYGYTF

clone_size: .
v_call: TRBV5-1
j_call: TRBJ2-3
d_call: .
cdr3_nt: TGCGCCAGCAGTTTAGCCGGGACATGGACAGATACGCAGTATTTT
cdr3_aa: CASSLAGTWTDTQYF

clone_size: .
v_call: TRBV27
j_call: TRBJ2-3
d_call: TRBD2
cdr3_nt: TGTGCCAGCAGAGAGGCCTTTGCGGGGGTTAGCACAGATACGCAGTATTTT
cdr3_aa: CASREAFAGVSTDTQYF

clone_size: .
v_call: TRBV7-8
j_call: TRBJ2-7
d_call: .
cdr3_nt: TGTGCCAGCAGCTTCCCCCAGGGCGAGCAGTACTTC
cdr3_aa: CASSFPQGEQYF

clone_size: .
v_call: TRBV5-6
j_call: TRBJ1-4
d_call: .
cdr3_nt: TGTGCCAGCAGCTCCTTAAGGAATGAAAAACTGTTTTTT
cdr3_aa: CASSSLRNEKLFF

clone_size: once
v_call: TRBV5-8
j_call: TRBJ2-7
d_call: TRBD1
cdr3_nt: TGTGCCAGCAGCTTAGGACAGGGAAAGCTCTCCTACGAGCAGTACTTC
cdr3_aa: CASSLGQGKLSYEQYF

clone_size: .
v_call: TRBV19
j_call: TRBJ1-2
d_call: TRBD1
cdr3_nt: TGTGCCAGTAGTGCACAGGGGTCCAAATATGGCTACACCTTC
cdr3_aa: CASSAQGSKYGYTF

clone_size: .
v_call: TRBV27
j_call: TRBJ1-1
d_call: .
cdr3_nt: TGTGCCAGCAGTTTATTCTGGAGGAACACTGAAGCTTTCTTT
cdr3_aa: CASSLFWRNTEAFF

clone_size: .
v_call: TRBV27
j_call: TRBJ1-5
d_call: .
cdr3_nt: TGTGCCAGCAGTTTCTCGGGTACAAATCAGCCCCAGCATTTT
cdr3_aa: CASSFSGTNQPQHF

clone_size: .
v_call: TRBV7-9
j_call: TRBJ1-2
d_call: .
cdr3_nt: TGTGCCAGCAGCTCGGAAGGAGGCTATGGCTACACCTTC
cdr3_aa: CASSSEGGYGYTF

clone_size: .
v_call: TRBV28
j_call: TRBJ1-5
d_call: .
cdr3_nt: TGTGCCAGCAGGCATCCTAGCAATCAGCCCCAGCATTTT
cdr3_aa: CASRHPSNQPQHF

clone_size: .
v_call: TRBV30
j_call: TRBJ2-7
d_call: .
cdr3_nt: TGTGCCTGGAGTAGGGACAATGCCTACGAGCAGTACTTC
cdr3_aa: CAWSRDNAYEQYF

clone_size: .
v_call: TRBV4-2
j_call: TRBJ2-1
d_call: TRBD2
cdr3_nt: TGTGCCAGCAGCCCACACGACGAGGGACTAGCGGGAGGGCCACTCTACAATGAGCAGTTCTTC
cdr3_aa: CASSPHDEGLAGGPLYNEQFF

clone_size: .
v_call: TRBV4-1
j_call: TRBJ1-5
d_call: .
cdr3_nt: TGCGCCAGCAGCCAAGTTTTCCCGAGAATGCAGCCCCAGCATTTT
cdr3_aa: CASSQVFPRMQPQHF

clone_size: .
v_call: TRBV11-2
j_call: TRBJ1-5
d_call: .
cdr3_nt: TGTGCCAGCAGCTTGGGGGATCCTAGCAATCAGCCCCAGCATTTT
cdr3_aa: CASSLGDPSNQPQHF

clone_size: .
v_call: TRBV5-1
j_call: TRBJ1-5
d_call: TRBD1
cdr3_nt: TGCGCCAATAGACAGGGCGGTGATAGCAATCAGCCCCAGCATTTT
cdr3_aa: CANRQGGDSNQPQHF

clone_size: once
v_call: TRBV9
j_call: TRBJ2-1
d_call: TRBD2
cdr3_nt: TGTGCCAGCAGCGTAGCTATGGGAGGGTTGTTCAATGAGCAGTTCTTC
cdr3_aa: CASSVAMGGLFNEQFF

clone_size: .
v_call: TRBV28
j_call: TRBJ1-1
d_call: .
cdr3_nt: TGTGCCAGCCGAATAAGGAGATCTGAAGCTTTCTTT
cdr3_aa: CASRIRRSEAFF

clone_size: .
v_call: TRBV28
j_call: TRBJ2-7
d_call: TRBD1
cdr3_nt: TGTGCCAGCGGACGACAGGGGCTAACGTACGAGCAGTACTTC
cdr3_aa: CASGRQGLTYEQYF

clone_size: .
v_call: TRBV5-1
j_call: TRBJ2-3
d_call: TRBD2
cdr3_nt: TGCGCCAGCAGCTCCGGACTAGCGGGGAACACAGATACGCAGTATTTT
cdr3_aa: CASSSGLAGNTDTQYF

clone_size: .
v_call: TRBV29-1
j_call: TRBJ1-3
d_call: .
cdr3_nt: TGCAGCGTTGTTAGGGATCTTGGAAACACCATATATTTT
cdr3_aa: CSVVRDLGNTIYF

clone_size: .
v_call: TRBV28
j_call: TRBJ1-4
d_call: TRBD1
cdr3_nt: TGTGCCAGCAGTTTGGTCGGACAGGCCACGGGAGGGGAAAAACTGTTTTTT
cdr3_aa: CASSLVGQATGGEKLFF

clone_size: .
v_call: TRBV5-6
j_call: TRBJ1-4
d_call: .
cdr3_nt: TGTGCCAGCAGCCCCGTCGGATCAACTAATGAAAAACTGTTTTTT
cdr3_aa: CASSPVGSTNEKLFF

clone_size: .
v_call: TRBV6-1
j_call: TRBJ1-2
d_call: .
cdr3_nt: TGTGCCAGCAGTGCGGCCAGCTTAAACTATGGCTACACCTTC
cdr3_aa: CASSAASLNYGYTF

clone_size: .
v_call: TRBV5-1
j_call: TRBJ2-7
d_call: .
cdr3_nt: TGCGCCAGCAGCTTGGCCGACAGAGGGGGCGAGCAGTACTTC
cdr3_aa: CASSLADRGGEQYF